This T cell receptor beta chain was obtained from a study of T cell responses to AZD1222 COVID-19 vaccine. Of note for this clone: Its antigen is still unknown.

Using immunoSEQ multiplex PCR, the repertoire was profiled, and TCRdb retains in-frame clones only, with some absent. The sample has 75,000 to 100,000 clones; approximately 90% are singletons. General study findings and limits: Sampled repertoires all dated from after the peak T cell response.

This CDR3 region has 13 residues. The ends were cut back, 2 bases at V and 5 bases at J, with 12 bases in the middle. Germline-derived CDR1 and CDR2 are GTSNPN and SVGIG (reference sequence). The chain uses TRBV30 and TRBJ2-5, with D unclear. Sequences were derived from peripheral blood, sampled on day 0 of AZD1222 vaccination. The TCR was taken from an adult in good health. The CDR3 loop is CAWSPQITETQYF. Written as DNA, the CDR3 is TGTGCCTGGAGTCCACAGATCACGGAGACCCAGTACTTC.